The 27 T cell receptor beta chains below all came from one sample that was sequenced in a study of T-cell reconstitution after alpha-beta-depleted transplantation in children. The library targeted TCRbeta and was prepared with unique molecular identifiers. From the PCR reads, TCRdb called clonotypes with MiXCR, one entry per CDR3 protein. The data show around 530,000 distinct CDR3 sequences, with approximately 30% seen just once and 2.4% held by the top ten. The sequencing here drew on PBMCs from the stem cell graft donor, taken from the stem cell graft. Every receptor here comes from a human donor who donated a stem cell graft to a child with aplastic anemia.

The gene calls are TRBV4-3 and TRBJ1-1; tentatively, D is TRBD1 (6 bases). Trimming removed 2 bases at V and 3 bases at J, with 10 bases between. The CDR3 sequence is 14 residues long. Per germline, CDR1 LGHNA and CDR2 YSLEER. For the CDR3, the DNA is TGCGCCAGCAGCCAACGGACAGCAGACACTGAAGCTTTCTTT. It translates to CASSQRTADTEAFF.

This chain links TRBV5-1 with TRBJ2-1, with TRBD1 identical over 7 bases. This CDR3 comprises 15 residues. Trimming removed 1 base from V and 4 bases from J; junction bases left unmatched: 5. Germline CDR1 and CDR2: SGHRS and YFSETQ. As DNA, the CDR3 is TGCGCCAGCAGCTTGTGGGGGACAGTTTACAATGAGCAGTTCTTC. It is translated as CASSLWGTVYNEQFF.

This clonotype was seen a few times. In DNA, the CDR3 is TGCGCCAGCAGCCGCACATCGGATGAGCAGTTCTTC. The encoded protein is CASSRTSDEQFF. The V and J genes are TRBV10-2 and TRBJ2-1; D is uncertain. The germline CDR1 and CDR2 sequences are WSHSY and SAAADI. There are 12 residues in the CDR3. Trimming removed 6 bases from V and 8 bases from J, with 11 bases in between.

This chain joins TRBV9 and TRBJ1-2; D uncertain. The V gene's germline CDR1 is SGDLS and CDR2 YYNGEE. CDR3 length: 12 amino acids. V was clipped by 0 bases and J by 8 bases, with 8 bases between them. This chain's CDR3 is CASSVADTGYTF. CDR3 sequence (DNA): TGTGCCAGCAGCGTAGCCGACACGGGCTACACCTTC.

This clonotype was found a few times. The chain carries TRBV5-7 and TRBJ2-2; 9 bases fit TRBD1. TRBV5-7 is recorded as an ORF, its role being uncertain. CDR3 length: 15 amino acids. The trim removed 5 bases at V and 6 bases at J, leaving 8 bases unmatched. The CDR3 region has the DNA TGTGCCAGCAGTCGTTGGGACAGGGTGTCCGGGGAGCTGTTTTTT. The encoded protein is CASSRWDRVSGELFF.

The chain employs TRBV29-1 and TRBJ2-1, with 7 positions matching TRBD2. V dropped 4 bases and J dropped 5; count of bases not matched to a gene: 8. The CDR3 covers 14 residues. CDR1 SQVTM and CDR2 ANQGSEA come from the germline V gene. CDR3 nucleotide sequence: TGCAGCGTTGTTCGGCTAGCGGCGGACAATGAGCAGTTCTTC. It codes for CSVVRLAADNEQFF.

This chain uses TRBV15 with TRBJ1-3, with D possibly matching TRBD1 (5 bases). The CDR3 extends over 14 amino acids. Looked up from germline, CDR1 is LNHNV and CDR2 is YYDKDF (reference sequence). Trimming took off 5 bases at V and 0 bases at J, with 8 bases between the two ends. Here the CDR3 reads CATSAGVSGNTIYF. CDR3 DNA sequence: TGTGCCACCAGCGCGGGGGTCTCTGGAAACACCATATATTTT.

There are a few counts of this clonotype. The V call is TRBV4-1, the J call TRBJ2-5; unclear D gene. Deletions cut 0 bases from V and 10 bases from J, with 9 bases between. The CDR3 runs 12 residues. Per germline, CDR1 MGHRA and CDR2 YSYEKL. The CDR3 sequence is CASSQEGSLQYF. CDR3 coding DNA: TGCGCCAGCAGCCAAGAGGGGTCCCTCCAGTACTTC.

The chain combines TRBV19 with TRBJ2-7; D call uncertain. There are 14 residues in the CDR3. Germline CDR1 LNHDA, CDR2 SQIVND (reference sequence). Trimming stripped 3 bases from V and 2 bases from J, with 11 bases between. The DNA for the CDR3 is TGTGCCAGTAGTATCTCGCAGTCACCCTACGAGCAGTACTTC. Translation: CASSISQSPYEQYF.

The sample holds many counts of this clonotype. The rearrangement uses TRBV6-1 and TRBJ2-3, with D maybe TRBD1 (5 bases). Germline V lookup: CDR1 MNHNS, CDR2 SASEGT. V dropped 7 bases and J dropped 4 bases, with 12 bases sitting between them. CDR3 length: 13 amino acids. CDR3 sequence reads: CASMVQGPDTQYF. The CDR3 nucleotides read TGTGCCAGCATGGTGCAGGGCCCAGATACGCAGTATTTT.

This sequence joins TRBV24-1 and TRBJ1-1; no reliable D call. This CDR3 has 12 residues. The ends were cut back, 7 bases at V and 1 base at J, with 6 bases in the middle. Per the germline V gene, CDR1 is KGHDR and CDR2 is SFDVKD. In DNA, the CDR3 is TGTGCCACCAGCGACGGGAACACTGAAGCTTTCTTT. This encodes CATSDGNTEAFF.

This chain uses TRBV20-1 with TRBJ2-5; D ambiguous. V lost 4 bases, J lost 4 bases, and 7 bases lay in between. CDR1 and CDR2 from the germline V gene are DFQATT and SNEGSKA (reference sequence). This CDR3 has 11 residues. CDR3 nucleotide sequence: TGCAGTGCTACCCCACTAGAGACCCAGTACTTC. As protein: CSATPLETQYF.

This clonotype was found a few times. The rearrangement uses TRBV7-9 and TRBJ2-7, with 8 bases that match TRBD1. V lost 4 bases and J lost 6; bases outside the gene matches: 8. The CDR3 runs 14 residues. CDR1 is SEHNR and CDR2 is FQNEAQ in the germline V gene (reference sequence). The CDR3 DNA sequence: TGTGCCAGCAGCTCCCAGGCCGACAGGGGCGAGCAGTACTTC. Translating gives CASSSQADRGEQYF.

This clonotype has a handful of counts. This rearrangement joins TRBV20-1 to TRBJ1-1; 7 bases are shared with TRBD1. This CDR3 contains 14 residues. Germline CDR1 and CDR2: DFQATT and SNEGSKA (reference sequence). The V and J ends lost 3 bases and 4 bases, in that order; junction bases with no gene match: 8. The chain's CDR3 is CSASREGGGTEAFF. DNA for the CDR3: TGCAGTGCTAGTCGGGAAGGGGGCGGCACTGAAGCTTTCTTT.

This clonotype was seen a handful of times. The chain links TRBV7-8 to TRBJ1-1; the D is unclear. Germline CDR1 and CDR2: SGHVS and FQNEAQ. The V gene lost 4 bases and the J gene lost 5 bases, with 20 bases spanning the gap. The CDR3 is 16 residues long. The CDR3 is CASSSKTGFSGTEAFF. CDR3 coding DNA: TGTGCCAGCAGCTCAAAGACGGGGTTCTCTGGGACTGAAGCTTTCTTT.

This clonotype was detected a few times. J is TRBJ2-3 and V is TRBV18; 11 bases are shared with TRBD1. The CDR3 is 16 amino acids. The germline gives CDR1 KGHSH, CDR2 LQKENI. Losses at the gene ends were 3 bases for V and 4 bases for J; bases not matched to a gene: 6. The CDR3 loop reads CASSPADRGRPDTQYF. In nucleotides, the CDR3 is TGTGCCAGCTCACCCGCGGACAGGGGGCGACCAGATACGCAGTATTTT.

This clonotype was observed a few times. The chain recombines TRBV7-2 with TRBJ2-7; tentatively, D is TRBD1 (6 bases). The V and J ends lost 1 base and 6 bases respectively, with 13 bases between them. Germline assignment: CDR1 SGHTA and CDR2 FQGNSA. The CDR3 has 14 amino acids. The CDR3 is CASSLDTGSVEQYF. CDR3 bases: TGTGCCAGCAGCTTAGATACAGGGTCCGTCGAGCAGTACTTC.

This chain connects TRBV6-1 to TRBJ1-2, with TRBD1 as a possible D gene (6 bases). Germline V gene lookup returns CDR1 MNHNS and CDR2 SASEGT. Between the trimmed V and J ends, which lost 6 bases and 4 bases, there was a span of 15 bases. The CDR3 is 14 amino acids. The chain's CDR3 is CASRSTRGGYGYTF. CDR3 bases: TGTGCCAGCAGATCAACCAGGGGAGGCTATGGCTACACCTTC.

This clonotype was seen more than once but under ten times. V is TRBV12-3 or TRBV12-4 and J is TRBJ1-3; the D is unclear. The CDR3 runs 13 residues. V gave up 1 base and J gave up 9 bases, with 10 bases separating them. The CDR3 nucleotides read TGTGCCAGCAGTTTAGACGGCCGGAGCACCATATATTTT. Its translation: CASSLDGRSTIYF.

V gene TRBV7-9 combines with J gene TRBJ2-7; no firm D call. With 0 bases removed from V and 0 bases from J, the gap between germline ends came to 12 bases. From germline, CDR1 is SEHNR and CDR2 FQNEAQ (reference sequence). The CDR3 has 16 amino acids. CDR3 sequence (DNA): TGTGCCAGCAGCTTAGCCGCAGAGGAGTTCTCCTACGAGCAGTACTTC. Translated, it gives CASSLAAEEFSYEQYF. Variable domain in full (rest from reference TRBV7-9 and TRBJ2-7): DTGVSQNPRHKITKRGQNVTFRCDPISEHNRLYWYRQTLGQGPEFLTYFQNEAQLEKSRLLSDRFSAERPKGSFSTLEIQRTEQGDSAMYLCASSLAAEEFSYEQYFGPGTRLTVT.

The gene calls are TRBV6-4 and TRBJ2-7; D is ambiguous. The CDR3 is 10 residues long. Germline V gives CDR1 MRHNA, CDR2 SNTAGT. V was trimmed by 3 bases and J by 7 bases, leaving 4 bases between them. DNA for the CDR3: TGTGCCAGCAGTGAGGGAGAGCAGTACGTC. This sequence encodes CASSEGEQYV.

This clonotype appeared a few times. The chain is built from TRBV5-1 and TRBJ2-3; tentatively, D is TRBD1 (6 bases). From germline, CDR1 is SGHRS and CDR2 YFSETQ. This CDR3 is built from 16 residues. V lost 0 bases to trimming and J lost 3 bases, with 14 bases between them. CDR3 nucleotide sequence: TGCGCCAGCAGCTTGGACAGGGCGTTTGGGACAGATACGCAGTATTTT. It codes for CASSLDRAFGTDTQYF.

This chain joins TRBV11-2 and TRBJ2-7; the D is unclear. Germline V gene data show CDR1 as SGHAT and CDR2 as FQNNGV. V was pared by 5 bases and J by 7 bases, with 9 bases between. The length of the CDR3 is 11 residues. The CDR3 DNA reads TGTGCCAGCAGCCGGTACGGAGAGCAGTACGTC. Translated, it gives CASSRYGEQYV.

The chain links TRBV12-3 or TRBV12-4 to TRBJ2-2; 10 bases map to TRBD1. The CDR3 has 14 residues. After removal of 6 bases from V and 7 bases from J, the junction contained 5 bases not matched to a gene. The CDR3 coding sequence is TGTGCCAGCAGGAGGACAGGGGGAAGCGGGGAGCTGTTTTTT. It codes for CASRRTGGSGELFF.

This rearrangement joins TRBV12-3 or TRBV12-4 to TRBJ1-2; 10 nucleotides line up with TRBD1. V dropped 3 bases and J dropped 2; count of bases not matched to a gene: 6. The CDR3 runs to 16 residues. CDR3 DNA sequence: TGTGCCAGCAGTTTTCGCCGGGACAGGGGAAACTATGGCTACACCTTC. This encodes CASSFRRDRGNYGYTF.

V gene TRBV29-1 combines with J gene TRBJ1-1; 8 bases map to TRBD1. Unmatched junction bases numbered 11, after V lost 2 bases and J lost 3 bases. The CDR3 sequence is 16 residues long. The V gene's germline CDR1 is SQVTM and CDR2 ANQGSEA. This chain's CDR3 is CSVEPRGVQGDTEAFF. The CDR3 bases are TGCAGCGTTGAACCCCGCGGGGTACAGGGGGACACTGAAGCTTTCTTT.

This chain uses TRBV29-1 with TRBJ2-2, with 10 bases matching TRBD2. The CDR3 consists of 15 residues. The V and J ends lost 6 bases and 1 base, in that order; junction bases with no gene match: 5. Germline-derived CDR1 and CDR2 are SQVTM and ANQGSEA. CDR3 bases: TGCAGCGTCGAGCGGGAGGGGTTGAACACCGGGGAGCTGTTTTTT. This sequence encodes CSVEREGLNTGELFF.